The clone carrying this T cell receptor (beta chain) was seen at least ten times. The data were obtained in a study of T cells in Graves' hyperthyroidism and ophthalmopathy. Study overall: Before any treatment, at initial diagnosis, peripheral blood was collected.

The CDR3 sequence is 16 residues long. Germline V gene data show CDR1 as LGHDT and CDR2 as YNNKEL (reference sequence). The V end lost 0 bases, the J end lost 12 bases, and 21 bases lay between the germline ends. From RNA transcripts, TCR beta CDR3 regions were amplified. Carried out on the TCR CDR3, a first-round RT-PCR used the HTBI primer set. TCRdb re-analysed the multiplex PCR reads in MiXCR, keeping a single row per CDR3 protein. Of some 690,000 distinct CDR3 sequences in the sample, 15% to 20% were seen once. The sequence was obtained from a man between 45 and 60 years old with Graves' hyperthyroidism. Material: blood. The chain couples TRBV3-1 to TRBJ2-1; either TRBD1 or TRBD2 may supply D (5 bases each). CDR3: CASSQDGTDPPRRQFF. The CDR3 DNA reads TGTGCCAGCAGCCAAGACGGGACGGACCCACCTCGCAGGCAGTTCTTC.